This is a list of T cell receptor beta chains from one sample in a study of T cell responses to AZD1222 COVID-19 vaccine. Some clones are missing from TCRdb's copy, which holds only in-frame ones; the method was immunoSEQ multiplex PCR. The sample has about 160,000 clones; approximately 91% are singletons. This specimen was peripheral blood, taken on day 0 of AZD1222 vaccination. These receptors came from an adult in good health. The CDR3 runs from the conserved cysteine through the conserved F or W. Fields, in order: V gene, clone size, D gene, J gene, CDR3 protein, CDR3 DNA. A D gene is named only where the DNA matches it firmly. Rows may omit the clone size; those that give it use once, few, many or a size class.

>TRBV19|once|NA|TRBJ2-7
CASSPLAANYEQYF
TGTGCCAGTAGTCCCCTGGCAGCCAACTACGAGCAGTACTTC
>TRBV28|NA|NA|TRBJ2-2
CASSLLGQNTGELFF
TGTGCCAGCAGTTTATTGGGACAGAACACCGGGGAGCTGTTTTTT
>TRBV14|once|NA|TRBJ2-1
CASSQYLALKFF
TGTGCCAGCAGCCAATATCTAGCACTTAAGTTCTTC
>TRBV9|NA|NA|TRBJ2-7
CASSPLAAGHEQYF
TGTGCCAGCAGCCCGCTGGCAGCAGGCCACGAGCAGTACTTC
>TRBV5-1|NA|NA|TRBJ1-1
CASSFGGSPAEAFF
TGCGCCAGCAGCTTTGGAGGGAGCCCCGCCGAAGCTTTCTTT
>TRBV19|NA|NA|TRBJ1-1
CASSIPRVTEAFF
TGTGCCAGTAGTATACCCAGGGTCACTGAAGCTTTCTTT
>TRBV12-3/TRBV12-4|NA|TRBD1|TRBJ2-5
CASSFPGQPSNF
TGTGCCAGCAGTTTTCCGGGACAGCCCTCCAACTTC
>TRBV12-5|NA|TRBD1|TRBJ1-2
CASGQDREEYGYTF
TGTGCTAGTGGTCAGGACAGGGAAGAGTATGGCTACACCTTC
>TRBV9|NA|NA|TRBJ1-1
CASSVAPGLKTEAFF
TGTGCCAGCAGCGTAGCTCCAGGTTTGAAGACTGAAGCTTTCTTT
>TRBV5-4|few|TRBD2|TRBJ2-7
CASSASSGTSGGAPYEQYF
TGTGCCAGCAGCGCCTCTTCCGGGACTAGCGGGGGGGCCCCCTACGAGCAGTACTTC
>TRBV6-2/TRBV6-3|NA|NA|TRBJ2-7
CASSYSGFSYEQYF
TGTGCCAGCAGTTACAGCGGCTTCTCCTACGAGCAGTACTTC
>TRBV28|NA|TRBD1|TRBJ2-7
CASSFRRTGDLEQYF
TGTGCCAGCAGTTTCAGGCGGACAGGGGATTTGGAGCAGTACTTC
>TRBV21-1|NA|NA|TRBJ1-6
CASSIGGPPFGDSPLHF
TGTGCCAGCAGCATCGGGGGACCGCCATTCGGGGATTCACCCCTCCACTTT
>TRBV7-9|NA|NA|TRBJ2-4
CASSFRVVGEAKNIQYF
TGTGCCAGCAGCTTCCGGGTGGTTGGAGAAGCCAAAAACATTCAGTACTTC
>TRBV28|NA|TRBD1|TRBJ1-2
CASQGQGGYGYTF
TGTGCCAGCCAGGGGCAGGGGGGATATGGCTACACCTTC
>TRBV19|NA|NA|TRBJ1-2
CASTSAGRINYGYTF
TGTGCCAGTACCTCCGCGGGGCGGATTAACTATGGCTACACCTTC
>TRBV15|NA|TRBD1|TRBJ2-7
CATSRGQGVGYEQYF
TGTGCCACCAGCAGAGGCCAGGGGGTCGGGTACGAGCAGTACTTC
>TRBV7-2|NA|NA|TRBJ1-1
CASIPGAGVVTEAFF
TGTGCCAGCATCCCAGGAGCAGGGGTGGTCACTGAAGCTTTCTTT
>TRBV7-6|NA|NA|TRBJ2-7
CASSLATGTVAYEQYF
TGTGCCAGCAGCTTAGCAACCGGGACGGTCGCCTACGAGCAGTACTTC